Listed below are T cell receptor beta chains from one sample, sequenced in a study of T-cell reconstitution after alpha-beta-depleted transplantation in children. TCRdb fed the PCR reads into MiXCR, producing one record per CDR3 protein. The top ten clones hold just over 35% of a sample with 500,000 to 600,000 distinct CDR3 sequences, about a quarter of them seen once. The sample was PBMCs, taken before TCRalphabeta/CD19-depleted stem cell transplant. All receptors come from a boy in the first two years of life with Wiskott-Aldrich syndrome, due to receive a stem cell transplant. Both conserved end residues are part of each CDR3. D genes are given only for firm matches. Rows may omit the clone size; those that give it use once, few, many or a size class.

CDR3aa: CASSLTRPTRGTEAFF
CDR3nt: TGTGCCAGCAGCTTAACTAGGCCGACGCGGGGCACTGAAGCTTTCTTT
v_gene: TRBV7-3
abundance: once
d_gene: .
j_gene: TRBJ1-1

CDR3aa: CASSLPQPQHF
CDR3nt: TGCGCCAGCAGCTTACCCCAGCCCCAGCATTTT
v_gene: TRBV5-1
abundance: few
d_gene: .
j_gene: TRBJ1-5

CDR3aa: CASSQEEKRFQEQYF
CDR3nt: TGTGCCAGCAGCCAAGAAGAGAAGAGGTTCCAGGAGCAGTACTTC
v_gene: TRBV4-2
abundance: .
d_gene: .
j_gene: TRBJ2-7

CDR3aa: CASTALRGDEQYF
CDR3nt: TGTGCCAGCACCGCCCTTCGAGGGGATGAGCAGTACTTC
v_gene: TRBV7-9
abundance: few
d_gene: .
j_gene: TRBJ2-7

CDR3aa: CASSPRTSGRGSDTQYF
CDR3nt: TGCGCCAGCAGCCCGCGGACTAGCGGGAGAGGTTCAGATACGCAGTATTTT
v_gene: TRBV5-1
abundance: .
d_gene: TRBD2
j_gene: TRBJ2-3

CDR3aa: CASSLVGLALETQYF
CDR3nt: TGCGCCAGCAGCTTGGTGGGACTAGCGCTGGAGACCCAGTACTTC
v_gene: TRBV5-1
abundance: few
d_gene: TRBD2
j_gene: TRBJ2-5

CDR3aa: CASSLAGLMGETQYF
CDR3nt: TGCGCCAGCAGCTTGGCCGGTTTGATGGGAGAGACCCAGTACTTC
v_gene: TRBV5-1
abundance: .
d_gene: .
j_gene: TRBJ2-5

CDR3aa: CASSPISNTIYF
CDR3nt: TGTGCCAGCTCACCGATTTCAAACACCATATATTTT
v_gene: TRBV18
abundance: .
d_gene: .
j_gene: TRBJ1-3

CDR3aa: CASSLAGAGAGFF
CDR3nt: TGTGCCAGCAGCTTAGCCGGGGCGGGAGCGGGGTTCTTC
v_gene: TRBV7-8
abundance: .
d_gene: TRBD2
j_gene: TRBJ2-1

CDR3aa: CSAPLAGGPYEQYF
CDR3nt: TGCAGTGCCCCCCTAGCGGGAGGGCCCTACGAGCAGTACTTC
v_gene: TRBV20-1
abundance: .
d_gene: TRBD2
j_gene: TRBJ2-7

CDR3aa: CASSYWGGSVDTQYF
CDR3nt: TGTGCCAGCAGCTATTGGGGCGGGAGTGTAGATACGCAGTATTTT
v_gene: TRBV5-6
abundance: few
d_gene: TRBD2
j_gene: TRBJ2-3

CDR3aa: CASSPKFQDTDRDRDTEAFF
CDR3nt: TGTGCCAGCAGCCCCAAGTTCCAGGACACGGACAGGGATCGGGACACTGAAGCTTTCTTT
v_gene: TRBV14
abundance: few
d_gene: TRBD1
j_gene: TRBJ1-1

CDR3aa: CASSPRPKGDQPQHF
CDR3nt: TGTGCCAGCAGTCCTCGACCGAAAGGGGATCAGCCCCAGCATTTT
v_gene: TRBV12-3/TRBV12-4
abundance: .
d_gene: .
j_gene: TRBJ1-5

CDR3aa: CASSYSTGAGEKLFF
CDR3nt: TGTGCCAGCAGTTACTCCACAGGGGCGGGCGAAAAACTGTTTTTT
v_gene: TRBV6-5
abundance: .
d_gene: TRBD1
j_gene: TRBJ1-4

CDR3aa: CSARGRGQGSIYEQYF
CDR3nt: TGCAGTGCTAGAGGCCGGGGACAGGGGAGTATCTACGAGCAGTACTTC
v_gene: TRBV20-1
abundance: .
d_gene: TRBD1
j_gene: TRBJ2-7

CDR3aa: CASSLGRGNPTQYF
CDR3nt: TGTGCCAGCAGCTTAGGACGGGGGAACCCTACGCAGTATTTT
v_gene: TRBV11-3
abundance: few
d_gene: .
j_gene: TRBJ2-3

CDR3aa: CASSVRTSYNEQFF
CDR3nt: TGTGCCAGCAGCGTAAGAACCTCCTACAATGAGCAGTTCTTC
v_gene: TRBV9
abundance: .
d_gene: .
j_gene: TRBJ2-1

CDR3aa: CASSLELAHEQFF
CDR3nt: TGTGCCAGCAGCTTAGAATTAGCCCATGAGCAGTTCTTC
v_gene: TRBV11-3
abundance: .
d_gene: .
j_gene: TRBJ2-1

CDR3aa: CATTGQGDQETQYF
CDR3nt: TGTGCCACAACGGGACAGGGTGACCAAGAGACCCAGTACTTC
v_gene: TRBV10-3
abundance: few
d_gene: TRBD1
j_gene: TRBJ2-5

CDR3aa: CATSRVGGSYEQYF
CDR3nt: TGTGCCACCAGCAGAGTTGGTGGCTCCTACGAGCAGTACTTC
v_gene: TRBV15
abundance: few
d_gene: .
j_gene: TRBJ2-7

CDR3aa: CASSFGVLVQETQYF
CDR3nt: TGCGCCAGCAGCTTTGGGGTGTTGGTGCAAGAGACCCAGTACTTC
v_gene: TRBV5-1
abundance: .
d_gene: .
j_gene: TRBJ2-5

CDR3aa: CASSLDYQQFF
CDR3nt: TGCGCCAGCAGTCTAGATTACCAGCAGTTCTTC
v_gene: TRBV5-1
abundance: .
d_gene: .
j_gene: TRBJ2-1

CDR3aa: CASSYSTGVTDTQYF
CDR3nt: TGTGCCAGCAGTTACTCGACGGGAGTGACAGATACGCAGTATTTT
v_gene: TRBV6-5
abundance: .
d_gene: .
j_gene: TRBJ2-3

CDR3aa: CASRNRSWTGELFF
CDR3nt: TGTGCCAGTAGGAATAGAAGCTGGACCGGGGAGCTGTTTTTT
v_gene: TRBV19
abundance: few
d_gene: .
j_gene: TRBJ2-2

CDR3aa: CSASPSGQGVREKLFF
CDR3nt: TGCAGTGCTAGTCCCAGCGGGCAGGGGGTGAGGGAAAAACTGTTTTTT
v_gene: TRBV20-1
abundance: .
d_gene: TRBD1
j_gene: TRBJ1-4

CDR3aa: CSVQAGVNEQFF
CDR3nt: TGCAGTGTACAAGCGGGAGTGAATGAGCAGTTCTTC
v_gene: TRBV20-1
abundance: few
d_gene: TRBD2
j_gene: TRBJ2-1

CDR3aa: CSARPDSYEQYF
CDR3nt: TGCAGTGCTAGGCCAGACTCCTACGAGCAGTACTTC
v_gene: TRBV20-1
abundance: .
d_gene: .
j_gene: TRBJ2-7

CDR3aa: CASRRDRDEQYF
CDR3nt: TGCGCCAGCAGAAGGGACAGGGACGAGCAGTACTTC
v_gene: TRBV5-1
abundance: .
d_gene: TRBD1
j_gene: TRBJ2-7

CDR3aa: CSVKEGADTQYF
CDR3nt: TGCAGCGTTAAGGAGGGAGCGGATACGCAGTATTTT
v_gene: TRBV29-1
abundance: few
d_gene: .
j_gene: TRBJ2-3

CDR3aa: CAISGTGTKNQETQYF
CDR3nt: TGTGCCATCAGTGGAACCGGGACTAAAAACCAAGAGACCCAGTACTTC
v_gene: TRBV10-3
abundance: few
d_gene: TRBD2
j_gene: TRBJ2-5